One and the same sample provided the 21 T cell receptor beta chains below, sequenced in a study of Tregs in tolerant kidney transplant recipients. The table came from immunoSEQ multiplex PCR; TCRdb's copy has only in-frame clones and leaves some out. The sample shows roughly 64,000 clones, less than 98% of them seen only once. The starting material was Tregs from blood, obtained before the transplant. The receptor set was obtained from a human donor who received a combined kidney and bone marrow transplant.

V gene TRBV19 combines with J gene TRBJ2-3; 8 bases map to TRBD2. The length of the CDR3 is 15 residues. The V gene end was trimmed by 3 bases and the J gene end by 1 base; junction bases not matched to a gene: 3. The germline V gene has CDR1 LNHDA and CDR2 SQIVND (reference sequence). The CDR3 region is CASSILTSGTDTQYF. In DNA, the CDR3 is TGTGCCAGTAGTATCCTGACTAGCGGCACAGATACGCAGTATTTT.

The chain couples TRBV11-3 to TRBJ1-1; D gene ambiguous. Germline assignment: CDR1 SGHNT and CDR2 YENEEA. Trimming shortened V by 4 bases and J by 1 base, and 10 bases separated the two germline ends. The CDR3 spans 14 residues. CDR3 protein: CASSSYGGNTEAFF. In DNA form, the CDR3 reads TGTGCCAGCAGCTCCTACGGTGGGAACACTGAAGCTTTCTTT.

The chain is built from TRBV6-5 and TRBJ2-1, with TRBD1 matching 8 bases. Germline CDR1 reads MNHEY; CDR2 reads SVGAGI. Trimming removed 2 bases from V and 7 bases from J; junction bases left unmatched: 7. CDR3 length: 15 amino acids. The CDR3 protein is CASSYGQGIRNEQFF. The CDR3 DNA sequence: TGTGCCAGCAGTTACGGACAGGGAATAAGGAATGAGCAGTTCTTC.

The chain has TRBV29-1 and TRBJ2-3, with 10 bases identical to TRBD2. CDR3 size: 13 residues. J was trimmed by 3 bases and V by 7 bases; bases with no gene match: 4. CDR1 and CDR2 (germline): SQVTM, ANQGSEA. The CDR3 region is CSALLAGTDTQYF. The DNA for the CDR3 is TGCAGCGCCTTACTAGCGGGAACAGATACGCAGTATTTT.

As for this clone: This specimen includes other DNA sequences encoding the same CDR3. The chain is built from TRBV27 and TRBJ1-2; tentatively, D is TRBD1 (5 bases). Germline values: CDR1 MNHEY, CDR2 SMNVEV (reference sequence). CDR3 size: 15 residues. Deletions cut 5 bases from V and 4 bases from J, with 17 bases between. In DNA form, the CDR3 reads TGTGCCAGCAGTCCCTTAGACAGCCAGTTCTATGGCTACACCTTC. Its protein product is CASSPLDSQFYGYTF.

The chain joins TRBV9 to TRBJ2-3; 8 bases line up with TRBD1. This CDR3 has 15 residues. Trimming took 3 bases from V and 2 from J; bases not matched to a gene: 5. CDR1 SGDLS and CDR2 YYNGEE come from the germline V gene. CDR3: CASSGRTGSTDTQYF. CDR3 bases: TGTGCCAGCAGCGGGAGGACAGGGTCCACAGATACGCAGTATTTT.

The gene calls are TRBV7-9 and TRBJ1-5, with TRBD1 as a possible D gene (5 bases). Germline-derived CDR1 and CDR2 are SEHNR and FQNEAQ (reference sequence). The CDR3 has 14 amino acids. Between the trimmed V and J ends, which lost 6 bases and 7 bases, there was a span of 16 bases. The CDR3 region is CASSLGGAGQPQHF. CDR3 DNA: TGTGCCAGCAGTTTGGGAGGGGCTGGGCAGCCCCAGCATTTT.

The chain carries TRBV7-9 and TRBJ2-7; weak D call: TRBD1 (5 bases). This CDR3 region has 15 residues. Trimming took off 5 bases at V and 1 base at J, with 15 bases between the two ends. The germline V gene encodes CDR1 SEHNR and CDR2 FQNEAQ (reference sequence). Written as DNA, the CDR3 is TGTGCCAGCAGCCTGACGACAGAGGCGTCCTACGAGCAGTACTTC. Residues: CASSLTTEASYEQYF.

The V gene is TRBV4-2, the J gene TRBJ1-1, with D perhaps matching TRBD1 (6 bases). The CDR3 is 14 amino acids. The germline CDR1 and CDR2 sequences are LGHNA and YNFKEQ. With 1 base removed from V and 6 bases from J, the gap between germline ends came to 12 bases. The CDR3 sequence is CASSQVTGRAEAFF. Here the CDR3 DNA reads TGTGCCAGCAGCCAAGTAACAGGGAGAGCTGAAGCTTTCTTT.

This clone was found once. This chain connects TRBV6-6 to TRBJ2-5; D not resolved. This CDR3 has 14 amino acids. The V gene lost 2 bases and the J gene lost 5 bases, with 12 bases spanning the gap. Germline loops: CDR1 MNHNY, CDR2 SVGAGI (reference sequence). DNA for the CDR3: TGTGCCAGCAGTTACGAGCCGCGGTGGGAGACCCAGTACTTC. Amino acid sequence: CASSYEPRWETQYF.

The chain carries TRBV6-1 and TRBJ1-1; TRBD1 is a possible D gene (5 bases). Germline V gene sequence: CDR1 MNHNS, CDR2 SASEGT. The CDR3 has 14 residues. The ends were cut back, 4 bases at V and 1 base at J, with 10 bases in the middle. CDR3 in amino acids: CASSALGGNTEAFF. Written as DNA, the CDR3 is TGTGCCAGCAGTGCCCTCGGGGGGAACACTGAAGCTTTCTTT.

CDR3 sequence reads: CASSPRGLKAFF. The CDR3 bases are TGTGCCAGCTCACCAAGGGGGCTTAAAGCTTTCTTT. This chain links TRBV18 with TRBJ1-1, with 7 nucleotides matching TRBD1. Unmatched junction bases numbered 3, after V lost 2 bases and J lost 9 bases. Germline lookup yields CDR1 KGHSH and CDR2 LQKENI. This CDR3 contains 12 residues. Complete variable domain (other parts from reference TRBV18 and TRBJ1-1): NAGVMQNPRHLVRRRGQEARLRCSPMKGHSHVYWYRQLPEEGLKFMVYLQKENIIDESGMPKERFSAEFPKEGPSILRIQQVVRGDSAAYFCASSPRGLKAFFGQGTRLTVV.

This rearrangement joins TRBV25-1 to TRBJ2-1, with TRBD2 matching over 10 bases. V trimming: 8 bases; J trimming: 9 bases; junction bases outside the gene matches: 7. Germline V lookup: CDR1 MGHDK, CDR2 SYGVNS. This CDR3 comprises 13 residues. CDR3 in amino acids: CASVGSGRGEQFF. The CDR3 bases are TGTGCCAGCGTAGGAAGCGGGAGGGGTGAGCAGTTCTTC.

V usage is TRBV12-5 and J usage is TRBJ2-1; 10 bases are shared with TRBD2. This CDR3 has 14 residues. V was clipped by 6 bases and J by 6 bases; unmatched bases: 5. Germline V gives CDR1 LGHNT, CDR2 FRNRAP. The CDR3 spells CASGLSGRANEQFF. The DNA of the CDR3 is TGTGCTAGTGGACTCAGCGGGAGGGCCAATGAGCAGTTCTTC.

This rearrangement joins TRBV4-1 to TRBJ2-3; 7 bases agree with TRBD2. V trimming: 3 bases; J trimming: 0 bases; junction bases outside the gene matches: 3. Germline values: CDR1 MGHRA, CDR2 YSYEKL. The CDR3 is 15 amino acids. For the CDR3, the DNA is TGCGCCAGCAGCCATGGGCGGGGGAGCACAGATACGCAGTATTTT. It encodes CASSHGRGSTDTQYF.

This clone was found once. The CDR3 here is CASSYDRGRHGYTF. Written as DNA, the CDR3 is TGTGCCAGCAGCTACGACAGGGGGCGCCATGGCTACACCTTC. V usage is TRBV5-4 and J usage is TRBJ1-2; 10 nucleotides line up with TRBD1. The junction had 5 bases not matched to a gene; V was cut back by 3 bases and J by 6 bases. The CDR3 spans 14 residues. Germline V gene data show CDR1 as SGHNT and CDR2 as YYREEE (reference sequence).

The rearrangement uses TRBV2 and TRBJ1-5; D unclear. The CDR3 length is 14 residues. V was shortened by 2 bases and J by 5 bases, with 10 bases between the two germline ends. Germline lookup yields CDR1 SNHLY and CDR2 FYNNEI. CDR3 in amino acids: CASSEKSGYQPQHF. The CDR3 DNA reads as TGTGCCAGCAGTGAAAAGTCAGGATATCAGCCCCAGCATTTT.

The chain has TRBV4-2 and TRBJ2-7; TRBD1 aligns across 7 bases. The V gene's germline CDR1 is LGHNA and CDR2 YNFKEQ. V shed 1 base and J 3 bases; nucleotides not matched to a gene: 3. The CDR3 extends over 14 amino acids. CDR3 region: CASSQVGTDYEQYF. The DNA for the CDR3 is TGTGCCAGCAGCCAAGTAGGGACAGACTACGAGCAGTACTTC.

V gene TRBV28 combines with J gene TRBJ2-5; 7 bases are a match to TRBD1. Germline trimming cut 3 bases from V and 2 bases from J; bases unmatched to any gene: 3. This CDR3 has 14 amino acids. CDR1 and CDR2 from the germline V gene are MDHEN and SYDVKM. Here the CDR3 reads CASSFPDRQETQYF. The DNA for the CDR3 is TGTGCCAGCAGTTTCCCGGACAGGCAAGAGACCCAGTACTTC. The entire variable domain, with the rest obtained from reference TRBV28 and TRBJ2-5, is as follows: DVKVTQSSRYLVKRTGEKVFLECVQDMDHENMFWYRQDPGLGLRLIYFSYDVKMKEKGDIPEGYSVSREKKERFSLILESASTNQTSMYLCASSFPDRQETQYFGPGTRLLVL.

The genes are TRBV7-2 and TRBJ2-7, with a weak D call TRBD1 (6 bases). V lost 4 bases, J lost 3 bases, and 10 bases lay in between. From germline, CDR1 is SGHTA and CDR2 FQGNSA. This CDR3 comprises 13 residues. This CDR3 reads CASSWTARYEQYF. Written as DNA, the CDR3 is TGTGCCAGCAGCTGGACAGCGCGCTACGAGCAGTACTTC.

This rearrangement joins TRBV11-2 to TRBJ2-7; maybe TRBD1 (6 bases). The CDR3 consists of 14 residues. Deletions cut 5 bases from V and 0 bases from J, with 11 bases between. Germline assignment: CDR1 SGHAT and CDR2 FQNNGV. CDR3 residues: CASSMGASSYEQYF. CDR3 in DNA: TGTGCCAGCAGCATGGGGGCAAGCTCCTACGAGCAGTACTTC.